This is a list of T cell receptor beta chains from one sample in a study of spatial heterogeneity in lung cancer. From the 5' RACE reads, TCRdb called clonotypes with MiXCR, one entry per CDR3 protein. This table has 43,000 or so distinct CDR3 sequences, approximately 7% appearing once. Here the sequenced sample was PBMCs, taken at surgery. The receptors were gathered from a female donor with early-stage non-small cell lung cancer. CDR3s include the opening cysteine and the closing phenylalanine or tryptophan. D genes are given only for firm matches. Only part of the rows carry a size: once, few, many, or a class if the clone is expanded.

>medium-sized|TRBJ1-1|TRBV20-1|TRBD1
TGCAGTGCTAGAGGGGGAACAGGGGAGGGCACTGAAGCTTTCTTT
CSARGGTGEGTEAFF
>many|TRBJ2-5|TRBV5-1|TRBD2
TGCGCCAGCAGCGGGGGAGCGGGGGCCTCCGAGACCCAGTACTTC
CASSGGAGASETQYF
>many|TRBJ2-3|TRBV15|TRBD2
TGTGCCACCAGCAGGCGACTAGCGGGCCGCACAGATACGCAGTATTTT
CATSRRLAGRTDTQYF
>-|TRBJ2-1|TRBV7-8|-
TGTGCCAGCACCCAAGGGGGGGCTAGCGGCAATGAGCAGTTCTTC
CASTQGGASGNEQFF
>many|TRBJ2-3|TRBV20-1|-
TGCAGTGCTAGAGATTCCAGGGGCGCATCAGATACGCAGTATTTT
CSARDSRGASDTQYF
>many|TRBJ2-5|TRBV4-2|-
TGTGCCAGCAGCCAAAGTCCGGAATCGGACCTGCTTGAGACCCAGTACTTC
CASSQSPESDLLETQYF
>-|TRBJ1-6|TRBV5-4|-
TGTGCCAGCAGCTGGACCGGAGTTAATTCACCCCTCCACTTT
CASSWTGVNSPLHF
>many|TRBJ2-5|TRBV5-1|-
TGCGCCAGCAGCTTGAATAGTCCTTGGGAGACCCAGTACTTC
CASSLNSPWETQYF
>many|TRBJ2-7|TRBV12-3/TRBV12-4|TRBD2
TGTGCCAGCAGCTGGACTAGCGGGGGGAGAGAGCAGTACTTC
CASSWTSGGREQYF
>few|TRBJ1-1|TRBV2|TRBD1
TGTGCCAGCAGATATAGACAGGGGAACACTGAAGCTTTCTTT
CASRYRQGNTEAFF
>-|TRBJ2-7|TRBV20-1|-
TGCAGTGCTAGCCCGGGGAACGAGCAGTACTTC
CSASPGNEQYF
>-|TRBJ2-7|TRBV7-6|-
TGTGCCAGCAGCTCAACGGGAACCTACGAGCAGTACTTC
CASSSTGTYEQYF
>many|TRBJ2-5|TRBV3-1|-
TGTGCCAGCAGCCGGTCGGCGGAGACCCAGTACTTC
CASSRSAETQYF
>many|TRBJ2-7|TRBV28|-
TGTGCCAGCAGGGAGCAGGGTAACGAGCAGTACTTC
CASREQGNEQYF
>-|TRBJ2-2|TRBV5-6|-
TGTGCCAGCAGCTTTCCTGGGACATCGAACACCGGGGAGCTGTTTTTT
CASSFPGTSNTGELFF
>many|TRBJ1-1|TRBV4-3|-
TGCGCCAGCAGCACGGGGAGGAACACTGAAGCTTTCTTT
CASSTGRNTEAFF
>-|TRBJ2-2|TRBV5-1|TRBD2
TGCGCCAGCAGCTTCAGAGCGGGAACGAACACCGGGGAGCTGTTTTTT
CASSFRAGTNTGELFF
>many|TRBJ1-2|TRBV20-1|TRBD1
TGCAGTGCTAAACCGGGACAGAACTATGGCTACACCTTC
CSAKPGQNYGYTF
>many|TRBJ2-2|TRBV15|TRBD1
TGTGCCACCAGCAGGACAGGGGGTGACGGGGAGCTGTTTTTT
CATSRTGGDGELFF
>many|TRBJ2-6|TRBV9|TRBD1
TGTGCCAGCAGTGAGGGGGACAGGGGTGTTCCTGGGGCCAACGTCCTGACTTTC
CASSEGDRGVPGANVLTF
>few|TRBJ2-7|TRBV12-5|-
TGTGCTAGTGGTCGGGATAGTGGCGAGCAGTACTTC
CASGRDSGEQYF
>-|TRBJ2-5|TRBV6-6|-
TGTGCCAGCAGTTTAAGGGACACAAAAGAGACCCAGTACTTC
CASSLRDTKETQYF
>many|TRBJ2-3|TRBV3-1|-
TGTGCCAGCAGCCGAGGGACGGGGACAATTCACACAGATACGCAGTATTTT
CASSRGTGTIHTDTQYF
>-|TRBJ2-5|TRBV7-8|TRBD2
TGTGCCAGCAGCTTAGCCGGGACTAGCGCCCGAGAGACCCAGTACTTC
CASSLAGTSARETQYF
>-|TRBJ1-2|TRBV7-8|-
TGTGCCAGCAGCTTAATCCAGGGACTCTATGGCTACACCTTC
CASSLIQGLYGYTF
>many|TRBJ1-1|TRBV20-1|-
TGCAGTGCTAGAGGGACCGTTTTGCGACCTGAAGCTTTCTTT
CSARGTVLRPEAFF
>many|TRBJ1-1|TRBV5-6|-
TGTGCCAGCAGCTTGTCCCAACAGCCTCTGAACACTGAAGCTTTCTTT
CASSLSQQPLNTEAFF
>many|TRBJ2-3|TRBV27|TRBD2
TGTGCCAGCAGTTTAGGGCTAGCGGCAGATACGCAGTATTTT
CASSLGLAADTQYF
>many|TRBJ1-2|TRBV12-3/TRBV12-4|TRBD1
TGTGCCAGCAGTGATAAGGACAGGGTAGAAGTACGAGGCTACACCTTC
CASSDKDRVEVRGYTF
>few|TRBJ2-3|TRBV5-1|TRBD2
TGCGCCAGCAGCGAGGGAAGCGGGGGATCAGATACGCAGTATTTT
CASSEGSGGSDTQYF
>many|TRBJ2-1|TRBV9|-
TGTGCCAGCAGCGTAGCGGGGGACTCCTACAATGAGCAGTTCTTC
CASSVAGDSYNEQFF